The table lists the clone carrying this TCR beta chain with a count of one. Germline loops: CDR1 SNHLY, CDR2 FYNNEI. J gave up 2 bases and V 3 bases, and 3 bases lay outside the gene matches. The CDR3 has 15 amino acids. TCRdb keeps only in-frame clones here, not all; method: immunoSEQ multiplex PCR. The repertoire holds about 100,000 clones, with roughly 95% as singletons. The sample belongs to a study of technical replicates of blood from a handful of donors. This sequence joins TRBV2 and TRBJ2-1; 8 bases are a match to TRBD2. The TCR originated in a human donor in good health. Sequencing used T cells isolated from PBMCs. CDR3 in amino acids: CASSDRGGPYNEQFF. CDR3 DNA: TGTGCCAGCAGTGACCGGGGGGGGCCCTACAATGAGCAGTTCTTC.